These T cell receptor beta chains were read from a single sample in a study of shared clonotypes between healthy human individuals. Profiling relied on immunoSEQ multiplex PCR, and the TCRdb table lists in-frame clones only, not all of them. The data contain around 1.9 million clones, around 93% of them singletons. The sample comprised naive CD8+ T cells from PBMCs. These receptors came from a man aged 18 to 29 in good health. Some clones in this sample may be carry-over from other donors' samples. CDR3s include the opening cysteine and the closing phenylalanine or tryptophan. Each record gives: V gene, D gene, clone size, J gene, CDR3 DNA, CDR3 protein. The D gene is left open where the match is weak. Where a row states a size, it is once, few, many or the class of an expanded clone; other rows omit it.

TRBV5-4,TRBD1,NA,TRBJ1-1,TGTGCCAGCAGCTTGAGCAGGGGGCCTAATGAAGCTTTCTTT,CASSLSRGPNEAFF
TRBV28,NA,NA,TRBJ2-5,TGTGCCAGCAGTTTCCTGTCCAGGGGTGAGACCCAGTACTTC,CASSFLSRGETQYF
TRBV15,NA,NA,TRBJ1-1,TGTGCCACCAGCAGGGCTGGGGAGGGGCTGAACACTGAAGCTTTCTTT,CATSRAGEGLNTEAFF
TRBV25-1,NA,NA,TRBJ2-2,TGTGCCAGCGGAGAGTCGGAGGCCGGGGAGCTGTTTTTT,CASGESEAGELFF
TRBV7-9,NA,NA,TRBJ1-1,TGTGCCAGCAGCTTTTTTGGTGAGAACACTGAAGCTTTCTTT,CASSFFGENTEAFF
TRBV5-5,NA,NA,TRBJ2-1,TGTGCCAGCAGCTTGGGAGGGCGGGATCATGAGCAGTTCTTC,CASSLGGRDHEQFF
TRBV7-9,TRBD1,NA,TRBJ1-2,TGTGCCAGCAGCTCGGGACAGGGGGGACATAACTATGGCTACACCTTC,CASSSGQGGHNYGYTF
TRBV7-8,TRBD1,NA,TRBJ2-7,TGTGCCAGCAGCTTTTATAGGTCCACAGGGGCCTACGAGCAGTACTTC,CASSFYRSTGAYEQYF
TRBV5-6,NA,NA,TRBJ2-3,TGTGCCAGCAGCTTGTCTCCTAGAGCGCAGTATTTT,CASSLSPRAQYF
TRBV4-3,NA,NA,TRBJ1-1,TGCGCCAGCAGCCAAGATTTGGGCCCCATGGGCACTGAAGCTTTCTTT,CASSQDLGPMGTEAFF
TRBV6-1,NA,once,TRBJ2-1,TGTGCCAGCAGGGATCTCTACAATGAGCAGTTCTTC,CASRDLYNEQFF
TRBV5-4,TRBD1,NA,TRBJ1-2,TGTGCCAGCAGCTTCGACAGGGCTTACTATGGCTACACCTTC,CASSFDRAYYGYTF
TRBV29-1,NA,NA,TRBJ2-7,TGCAGCGTTGAAATGGGTCACGAGCAGTACTTC,CSVEMGHEQYF
TRBV14,NA,NA,TRBJ2-3,TGTGCCAGCAGCTTTGAGGCCCATACGCAGTATTTT,CASSFEAHTQYF
TRBV6-5,NA,NA,TRBJ2-3,TGTGCCAGCAGTTACCATGGCGGGACCACAGATACGCAGTATTTT,CASSYHGGTTDTQYF
TRBV27,TRBD2,NA,TRBJ2-7,TGTGCCAGCAGCGGGACTAGCGGGAGGACTATCTACGAGCAGTACTTC,CASSGTSGRTIYEQYF
TRBV19,NA,NA,TRBJ1-4,TGTGCCAGTAGTATGGCGGCGAATGAAAAACTGTTTTTT,CASSMAANEKLFF
TRBV27,NA,NA,TRBJ1-2,TGTGCCAGCCGACAAACATTTAACTATGGCTACACCTTC,CASRQTFNYGYTF
TRBV28,NA,NA,TRBJ2-2,TGTGCCAGCAGTCCCAACCGTTGGGGGAGTCCTTCCGGGGAGCTGTTTTTT,CASSPNRWGSPSGELFF
TRBV27,NA,NA,TRBJ2-1,TGTGCCAGCAGTTTTATCGCGACCCAGGAGCAGTTCTTC,CASSFIATQEQFF
TRBV7-2,TRBD2,NA,TRBJ2-2,TGTGCCAGCAGCTGGCCGGGAGGGTCGGCCGCCGGGGAGCTGTTTTTT,CASSWPGGSAAGELFF
TRBV6-5,NA,NA,TRBJ1-1,TGTGCCAGCAGGAGCAGGAACACTGAAGCTTTCTTT,CASRSRNTEAFF
TRBV2,TRBD1,NA,TRBJ2-7,TGTGCCAGCAGTGAAAGGGACAGGCTAGGTGAGCAGTACTTC,CASSERDRLGEQYF
TRBV6-5,NA,NA,TRBJ1-5,TGTGCCAGCAGTCCTACAAGGTGGGGAAATCAGCCCCAGCATTTT,CASSPTRWGNQPQHF
TRBV6-1,NA,NA,TRBJ2-7,TGTGCCAGCAGTTTCAACTACGAGCAGTACTTC,CASSFNYEQYF
TRBV9,TRBD1,NA,TRBJ1-4,TGTGCCAGCAGCCTGACAGGGGCGGGTAATGAAAAACTGTTTTTT,CASSLTGAGNEKLFF
TRBV11-2,TRBD2,NA,TRBJ2-1,TGTGCCACCAACGCTGGGGTAGCGGGAGGCGTGTTCTCCTACAATGAGCAGTTCTTC,CATNAGVAGGVFSYNEQFF
TRBV5-1,NA,NA,TRBJ2-7,TGCGCCAGCAGCTTGGATATTCTGGTAGCGCATTCCTACGAGCAGTACTTC,CASSLDILVAHSYEQYF
TRBV7-8,TRBD2,NA,TRBJ2-7,TGTGCCAGCAGCGGTAGGACTAGCGGGGTGGCCTACGAGCAGTACTTC,CASSGRTSGVAYEQYF
TRBV4-2,NA,once,TRBJ2-1,TGTGCCAGCAGCCTCCTAGTCAATGAGCAGTTCTTC,CASSLLVNEQFF
TRBV7-8,NA,NA,TRBJ1-5,TGTGCCAGCAGCTTACAGGGCAGATATCAGCCCCAGCATTTT,CASSLQGRYQPQHF
TRBV6-6,NA,NA,TRBJ1-1,TGTGCCAGCAGTTACCCAGACAGGACAAGAACTGAAGCTTTCTTT,CASSYPDRTRTEAFF
TRBV27,TRBD1,NA,TRBJ1-2,TGTGCCAGCAGTTTTAGCGCAGCCTCCACGACAGGGACTGGCTACACCTTC,CASSFSAASTTGTGYTF
TRBV6-5,TRBD2,NA,TRBJ2-1,TGTGCCAGCAGAGCCCCGGGACTAGCGGGGCATGAGCAGTTCTTC,CASRAPGLAGHEQFF